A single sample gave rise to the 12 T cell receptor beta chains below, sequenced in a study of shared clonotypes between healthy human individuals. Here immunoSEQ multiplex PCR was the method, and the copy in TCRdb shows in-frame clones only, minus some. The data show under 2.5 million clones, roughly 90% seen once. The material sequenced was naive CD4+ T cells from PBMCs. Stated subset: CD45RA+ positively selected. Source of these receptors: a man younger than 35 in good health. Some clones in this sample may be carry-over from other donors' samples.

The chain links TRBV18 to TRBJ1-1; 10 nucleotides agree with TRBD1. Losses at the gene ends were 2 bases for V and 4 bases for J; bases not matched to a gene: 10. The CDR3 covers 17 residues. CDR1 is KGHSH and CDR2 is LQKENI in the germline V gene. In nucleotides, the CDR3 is TGTGCCAGCTCACCAAAGTCTTCTGGGACAGGGGCCACTGAAGCTTTCTTT. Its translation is CASSPKSSGTGATEAFF.

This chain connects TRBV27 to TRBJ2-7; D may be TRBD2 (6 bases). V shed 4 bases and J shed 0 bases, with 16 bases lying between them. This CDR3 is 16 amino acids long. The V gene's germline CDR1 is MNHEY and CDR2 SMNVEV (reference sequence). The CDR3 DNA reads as TGTGCCAGCAGTTCACCAGCGGCCGGGGGCTCCTACGAGCAGTACTTC. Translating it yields CASSSPAAGGSYEQYF.

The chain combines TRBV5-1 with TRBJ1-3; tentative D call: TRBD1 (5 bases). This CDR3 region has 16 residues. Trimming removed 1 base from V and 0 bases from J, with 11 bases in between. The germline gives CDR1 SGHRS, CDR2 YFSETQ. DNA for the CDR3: TGCGCCAGCAGCTTGATGACAGCGAGCTCTGGAAACACCATATATTTT. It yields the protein CASSLMTASSGNTIYF.

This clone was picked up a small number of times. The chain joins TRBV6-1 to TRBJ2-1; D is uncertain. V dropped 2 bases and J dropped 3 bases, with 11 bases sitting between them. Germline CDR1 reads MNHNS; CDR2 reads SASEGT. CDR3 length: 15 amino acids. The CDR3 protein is CASSESPLYYNEQFF. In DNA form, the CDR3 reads TGTGCCAGCAGTGAAAGTCCCCTTTACTACAATGAGCAGTTCTTC.

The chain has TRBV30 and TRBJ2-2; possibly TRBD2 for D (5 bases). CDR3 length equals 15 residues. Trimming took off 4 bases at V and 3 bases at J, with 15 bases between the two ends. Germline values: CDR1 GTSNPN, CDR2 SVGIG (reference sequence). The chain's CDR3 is CAWKVAQRYTGELFF. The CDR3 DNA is TGTGCCTGGAAGGTAGCTCAGCGGTACACCGGGGAGCTGTTTTTT.

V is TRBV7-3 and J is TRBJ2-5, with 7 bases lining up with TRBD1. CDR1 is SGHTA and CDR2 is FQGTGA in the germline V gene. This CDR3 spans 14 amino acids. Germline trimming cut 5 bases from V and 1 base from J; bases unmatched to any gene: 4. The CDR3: CASSKGQPQETQYF. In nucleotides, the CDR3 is TGTGCCAGCAGCAAGGGACAGCCCCAAGAGACCCAGTACTTC.

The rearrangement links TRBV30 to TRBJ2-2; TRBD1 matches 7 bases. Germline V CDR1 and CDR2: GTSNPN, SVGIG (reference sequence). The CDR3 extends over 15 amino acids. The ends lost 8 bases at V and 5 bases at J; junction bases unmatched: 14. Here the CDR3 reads CATHRDSAITGELFF. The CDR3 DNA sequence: TGTGCCACTCACCGGGACAGCGCAATTACCGGGGAGCTGTTTTTT. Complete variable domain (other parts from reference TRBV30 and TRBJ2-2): SQTIHQWPATLVQPVGSPLSLECTVEGTSNPNLYWYRQAAGRGLQLLFYSVGIGQISSEVPQNLSASRPQDRQFILSSKKLLLSDSGFYLCATHRDSAITGELFFGEGSRLTVL.

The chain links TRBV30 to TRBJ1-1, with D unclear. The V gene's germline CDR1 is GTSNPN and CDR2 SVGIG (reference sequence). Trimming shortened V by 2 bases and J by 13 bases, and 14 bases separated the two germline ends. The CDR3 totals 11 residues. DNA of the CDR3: TGTGCCTGGAGTCCCAGGTCTGACGTTTTCTTT. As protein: CAWSPRSDVFF.

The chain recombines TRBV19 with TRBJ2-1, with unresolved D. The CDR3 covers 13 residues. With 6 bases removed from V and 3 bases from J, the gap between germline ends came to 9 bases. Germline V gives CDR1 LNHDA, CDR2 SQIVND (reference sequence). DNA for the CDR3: TGTGCCAGTAGCCTGGTCCTCTACAATGAGCAGTTCTTC. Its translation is CASSLVLYNEQFF.

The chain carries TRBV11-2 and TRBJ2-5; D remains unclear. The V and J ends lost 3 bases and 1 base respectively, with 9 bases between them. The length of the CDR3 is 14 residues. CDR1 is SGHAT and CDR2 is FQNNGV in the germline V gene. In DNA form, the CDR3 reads TGTGCCAGCAGCTTTCATTTGGGCCAAGAGACCCAGTACTTC. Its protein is CASSFHLGQETQYF.

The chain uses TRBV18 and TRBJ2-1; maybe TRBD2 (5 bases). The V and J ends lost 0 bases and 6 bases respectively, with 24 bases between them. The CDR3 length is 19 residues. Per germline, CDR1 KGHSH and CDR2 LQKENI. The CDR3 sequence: CASSPPSLALDGVRNEQFF. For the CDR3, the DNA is TGTGCCAGCTCACCACCGAGCCTAGCCTTAGACGGGGTCCGCAATGAGCAGTTCTTC.

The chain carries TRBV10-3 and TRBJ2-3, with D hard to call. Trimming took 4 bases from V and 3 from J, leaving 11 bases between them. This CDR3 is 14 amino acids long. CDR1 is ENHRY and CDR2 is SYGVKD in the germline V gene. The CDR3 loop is CAISVGSETDTQYF. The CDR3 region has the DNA TGTGCCATCAGTGTTGGCTCCGAAACAGATACGCAGTATTTT.